The clone carrying this TCR beta chain came up many times. Its antigen remains unknown. MiXCR was run by TCRdb on the 5' RACE reads, yielding one entry per CDR3 protein. Here the sample spans under 300,000 distinct CDR3 sequences, roughly a tenth being singletons. The sample originates from a study of CD8 T cells in ankylosing spondylitis. General study results and limits: Clones linked with disease were CD8+ and fairly uncommon in the peripheral blood.

V was shortened by 5 bases and J by 0 bases, with 11 bases between the two germline ends. CDR3 length equals 15 residues. The chain combines TRBV12-3 or TRBV12-4 with TRBJ1-3, with unresolved D. The sequenced sample consisted of blood, either unsorted or a sorted T cell fraction (not recorded which). The receptor was isolated from a male donor with ankylosing spondylitis or in good health (not recorded which). DNA for the CDR3: TGTGCCAGCAGTCTTGACGCCAGCTCTGGAAACACCATATATTTT. Translation: CASSLDASSGNTIYF.